Detailed here is one TCR beta chain. Unique molecular identifiers featured in how the TCRbeta library was prepared. One entry per CDR3 protein results from TCRdb running MiXCR on the PCR reads. The data hold roughly 570,000 distinct CDR3 sequences, with 25% to 30% observed a single time. V shed 2 bases and J shed 7 bases, with 10 bases lying between them. The CDR3 totals 14 residues. CDR1 is SGHKS, CDR2 YYEKEE, per germline (reference sequence). The data derive from a study of T-cell reconstitution after alpha-beta-depleted transplantation in children. The clonotype originates from a boy younger than two with Wiskott-Aldrich syndrome, due to receive a stem cell transplant. The chain links TRBV5-5 to TRBJ1-6, with unresolved D. Sequences were derived from PBMCs, sampled before TCRalphabeta/CD19-depleted stem cell transplant. Here the CDR3 DNA reads TGTGCCAGCAGCTTTGGCGGATCCAATTCACCCCTCCACTTT. Translating it yields CASSFGGSNSPLHF.